This TCR beta chain was sequenced for a study of shared clonotypes between healthy human individuals. Study-wide background: Three plates each covered CD4 naive and memory; CD8 naive two, CD8 memory one. Broader study findings: Rarefaction gave evidence that sorted-subset sequencing remained incomplete despite large depth.

TCRdb's table, derived via immunoSEQ multiplex PCR, lists solely in-frame clones and lacks some. The sample yields some 1,400,000 clones, 96% seen once. Details on this clone: Antigen: not known.

This CDR3 is 15 amino acids long. Germline V gene data show CDR1 as SGHRS and CDR2 as YFSETQ. V lost 3 bases to trimming and J lost 3 bases; unmatched junction nucleotides: 3. This sequence was found in a man aged 30 to 45 in good health. The chain couples TRBV5-1 to TRBJ2-3, with 11 positions matching TRBD1. Sequenced sample: naive CD4+ T cells sorted from blood. The subset is: CD45RA+ positively selected. The CDR3 spells CASSWGTGGTDTQYF. CDR3 coding DNA: TGCGCCAGCAGCTGGGGGACAGGGGGGACAGATACGCAGTATTTT. Variable domain in full (rest from reference TRBV5-1 and TRBJ2-3): KAGVTQTPRYLIKTRGQQVTLSCSPISGHRSVSWYQQTPGQGLQFLFEYFSETQRNKGNFPGRFSGRQFSNSRSEMNVSTLELGDSALYLCASSWGTGGTDTQYFGPGTRLTVL.